Given below is one T cell receptor (beta chain) in context. Its antigen is not identified. This sample is drawn from a study of CD8 T cells in ankylosing spondylitis. Study-wide results and caveats: What appeared characteristic of ankylosing spondylitis blood was a TCR beta motif of fewer than ten highly homologous variants. Reports say disease-linked clones showed up significantly more in matched ankylosing spondylitis synovial fluid. Peripheral blood held disease-linked clones only at relatively low frequency, and these were CD8+.

Researchers built TCR beta libraries using quantitative 5'-RACE with molecular barcodes. TCRdb analysed the 5' RACE reads with MiXCR anew, one entry per CDR3 protein. The sample has about 390,000 distinct CDR3 sequences, 20% to 25% seen once. The sample consisted of blood, either unsorted or a sorted T cell fraction (not recorded which). This TCR was sampled from a male donor with ankylosing spondylitis.

The CDR3 DNA reads TGTGCCAGCAGCGGCTCACGGGCAGATACGCAGTATTTT. Amino acids: CASSGSRADTQYF. The V and J genes are TRBV3-1 and TRBJ2-3; D gene ambiguous. V lost 5 bases, J lost 4 bases, and 10 bases lay in between. Germline CDR1 is LGHDT and CDR2 is YNNKEL (reference sequence). The CDR3 loop spans 13 amino acids.